This T cell receptor beta chain was captured in a study of T cell responses to AZD1222 COVID-19 vaccine. Study observations and caveats: Among the donors, most were white British and more were female, and clonal diversity was possibly underestimated. Baseline seropositivity characterized only 5 or 6 AZD1222 recipients. Only after the peak T cell response were repertoires sampled. The study reported that nearly half of spike-specific TCRs target unmutated variant regions.

To note about this clone: Its matching antigen is unknown.

Assay: immunoSEQ multiplex PCR; the TCRdb copy retains only in-frame clones and omits some. The sample has 130,000 to 150,000 clones; approximately 78% are singletons. Germline CDR1 is SGHTA and CDR2 is FQGNSA. CDR3 length: 16 amino acids. After removal of 4 bases from V and 3 bases from J, the junction contained 7 bases not matched to a gene. The clonotype originates from an adult in good health. The specimen was peripheral blood, collected on day 0 of MenACWY control vaccination. V usage is TRBV7-2 and J usage is TRBJ2-1; 9 bases match TRBD2. The CDR3 protein is CASSSPAGGSYNEQFF. CDR3 bases: TGTGCCAGCAGCTCCCCAGCGGGGGGCAGCTACAATGAGCAGTTCTTC.